The T cell receptor (beta chain) under discussion was sequenced for a study of immune evolution from preneoplasia to lung adenocarcinoma. The assay was immunoSEQ multiplex PCR, and TCRdb's table has in-frame clones only and misses some. The data contain thousands of clones, 65% to 80% of them seen just once; the ten biggest clones take up around 8.2%. Points from the study as a whole: Clonality was highest in normal lung, lower in later-stage lesions apparently. Top clone frequencies peaked in normal lung, apparently declining through invasive adenocarcinoma.

Each case's diagnosis was confirmed by two pathologists on H&E. With regard to this clone: Antigen specificity is unknown.

The CDR3 runs 13 residues. Germline V gene data show CDR1 as MDHEN and CDR2 as SYDVKM. The V end lost 6 bases, the J end lost 4 bases, and 10 bases lay between the germline ends. The sequencing sample was made of FFPE adjacent normal lung tissue. The chain couples TRBV28 to TRBJ1-5; a weak D match, TRBD1 (6 bases). The origin of this receptor is a donor at least 70 years old with lung adenocarcinoma. CDR3 bases: TGTGCCAGCAGAGAAGGGGGGAATCAGCCCCAGCATTTT. It encodes CASREGGNQPQHF.